These 25 T cell receptor beta chains originate from one sample sequenced in a study of T-cell memory formation after mild COVID-19. One entry per CDR3 protein results from TCRdb running MiXCR on the 5' RACE reads. The repertoire consists of fewer than 350,000 distinct CDR3 sequences, with roughly 18% occurring once and the leading ten covering about 21%. The material sequenced was PBMCs or a T cell subset sorted from them (not recorded which). These receptors all stem from a man between 18 and 29 years old who had mild COVID-19 (a few samples of this study predate the infection). Cell type and time point are not known.

The rearrangement links TRBV12-3 or TRBV12-4 to TRBJ2-3, with D uncertain. V shed 5 bases and J shed 4 bases, with 10 bases lying between them. CDR3 size: 13 residues. In DNA, the CDR3 is TGTGCCAGCAGTCGGTTAGGCTCAGATACGCAGTATTTT. Protein product: CASSRLGSDTQYF.

V gene TRBV29-1 combines with J gene TRBJ2-3, with 7 positions matching TRBD1. The V and J ends lost 3 bases and 3 bases, in that order; junction bases with no gene match: 9. The CDR3 spans 15 residues. Germline V lookup: CDR1 SQVTM, CDR2 ANQGSEA. For the CDR3, the DNA is TGCAGCGTTGACTTCTCGGGACAGCCAACAGATACGCAGTATTTT. Translating it yields CSVDFSGQPTDTQYF.

V and J are TRBV20-1 and TRBJ1-1, with a weak D call TRBD1 (5 bases). The ends were cut back, 6 bases at V and 1 base at J, with 18 bases in the middle. This CDR3 contains 15 residues. Germline CDR1 and CDR2: DFQATT and SNEGSKA (reference sequence). CDR3 DNA sequence: TGCAGTGCGGGAGGAGCAGGGAGGGCGAACACTGAAGCTTTCTTT. As protein: CSAGGAGRANTEAFF.

This clonotype was seen more than once but under ten times. The chain is built from TRBV12-3 or TRBV12-4 and TRBJ1-2; D call uncertain. Trimming removed 6 bases at V and 3 bases at J, with 11 bases between. The CDR3 totals 13 residues. This chain's CDR3 is CASRPDTHYGYTF. The CDR3 coding sequence is TGTGCCAGCAGACCCGACACACACTATGGCTACACCTTC.

This clonotype was found a few times. The chain is built from TRBV28 and TRBJ1-6, with TRBD1 matching 8 bases. In germline, CDR1 is MDHEN, CDR2 SYDVKM. Trimming at V came to 4 bases and at J to 7 bases, leaving 6 bases not matched to a gene. The CDR3 is made up of 15 amino acids. Here the CDR3 DNA reads TGTGCCAGCAGTTCACGAGGGACAGGAAATTCACCCCTCCACTTT. Residues: CASSSRGTGNSPLHF.

The genes are TRBV10-3 and TRBJ1-1; 9 positions match TRBD1. V gave up 4 bases and J gave up 10 bases; unmatched junction bases: 4. The CDR3 length is 12 residues. In germline, CDR1 is ENHRY, CDR2 SYGVKD. The CDR3 protein is CAISAGTGRAFF. The CDR3, as DNA: TGTGCCATCAGTGCTGGGACAGGGAGAGCTTTCTTT.

This clonotype was picked up a small number of times. J is TRBJ2-4 and V is TRBV6-2 or TRBV6-3; 9 bases are a match to TRBD1. V dropped 5 bases and J dropped 8; count of bases not matched to a gene: 7. This CDR3 comprises 14 residues. In germline, CDR1 is MNHEY, CDR2 SVGEGT. CDR3 coding DNA: TGTGCCAGCAGTACAGGGGGCCGCTGGGACATTCAGTACTTC. Translating it yields CASSTGGRWDIQYF.

This clonotype has just a few counts. CDR3 in DNA: TGTGCCAGCAGCCATCGGGCTAGCGGGGCCTACGAGCAGTACTTC. It encodes CASSHRASGAYEQYF. V gene TRBV7-2 combines with J gene TRBJ2-7, with TRBD2 matching 9 bases. This CDR3 region has 15 residues. Per germline, CDR1 SGHTA and CDR2 FQGNSA. Trimming removed 5 bases from V and 2 bases from J; junction bases left unmatched: 7.

Worth noting for this clonotype: One end of the junction fails to match germline, which may point to a read error. The chain employs TRBV5-1 and TRBJ2-7; 12 bases map to TRBD1. CDR1 is SGHRS, CDR2 YFSETQ, per germline. The CDR3 sequence is 14 residues long. The CDR3 loop reads CASSFRDRGRLWHF. The CDR3, as DNA: TGCGCCAGCAGCTTCCGGGACAGGGGGCGTCTCTGGCACTTC.

CDR3 residues: CASLRTSGEETQYF. The CDR3 DNA reads as TGCGCCAGCTTGAGGACTAGCGGGGAGGAGACCCAGTACTTC. The V gene is TRBV5-1, the J gene TRBJ2-5, with TRBD2 matching 12 bases. The germline V gene encodes CDR1 SGHRS and CDR2 YFSETQ. This CDR3 has 14 amino acids. V was clipped by 7 bases and J by 5 bases; unmatched bases: 6.

This clonotype was seen more than once but under ten times. The rearrangement links TRBV20-1 to TRBJ1-5; weak D call: TRBD1 (6 bases). V lost 0 bases and J 3 bases, leaving 9 bases between the germline ends. Germline V CDR1 and CDR2: DFQATT, SNEGSKA (reference sequence). The CDR3 covers 14 residues. CDR3 sequence: CSARDSGANQPQHF. DNA for the CDR3: TGCAGTGCTAGAGATTCAGGGGCCAATCAGCCCCAGCATTTT.

The V gene is TRBV18, the J gene TRBJ2-6, with D perhaps being TRBD1 or TRBD2 (5 bases each). CDR1 is KGHSH, CDR2 LQKENI, per germline. The CDR3 consists of 14 residues. The V end was cut by 6 bases, the J end by 4 bases, with 10 bases between. The CDR3, as DNA: TGTGCCAGCTCGCCTGGGACGGGGGCCAACGTCCTGACTTTC. The encoded protein is CASSPGTGANVLTF.

CDR3 DNA sequence: TGTGCCAGCTCACCTCGCGGGACAGGGGTGAATGAGCAGTTCTTC. It translates to CASSPRGTGVNEQFF. The rearrangement links TRBV18 to TRBJ2-1; TRBD1 agrees at 10 bases. The CDR3 is 15 residues long. With 3 bases clipped from V and 7 bases from J, the junction kept 6 bases outside the gene matches. Germline V gene lookup returns CDR1 KGHSH and CDR2 LQKENI.

This clonotype was counted a few times. V usage is TRBV7-3 and J usage is TRBJ2-3; D is uncertain. This CDR3 has 14 amino acids. In germline, CDR1 is SGHTA, CDR2 FQGTGA. Trimming stripped 4 bases from V and 0 bases from J, with 8 bases between. The CDR3 region has the DNA TGTGCCAGCAGCTCCTTAGGCAGCACAGATACGCAGTATTTT. Protein sequence: CASSSLGSTDTQYF.

This chain links TRBV6-1 with TRBJ1-6; D may be TRBD1 (6 bases). Trimming shortened V by 3 bases and J by 10 bases, and 10 bases separated the two germline ends. This CDR3 has 13 residues. Per germline, CDR1 MNHNS and CDR2 SASEGT. Here the CDR3 reads CASSEGANSPLHF. The CDR3, as DNA: TGTGCCAGCAGTGAGGGGGCCAACTCACCCCTCCACTTT.

There are many counts of this clonotype. The genes are TRBV4-3 and TRBJ2-7, with 7 positions matching TRBD2. The length of the CDR3 is 12 residues. In germline, CDR1 is LGHNA, CDR2 YSLEER. V gave up 1 base and J gave up 6 bases; unmatched junction bases: 0. CDR3 in DNA: TGCGCCAGCAGCCAAGGGGGGGGCGAGCAGTACTTC. This sequence encodes CASSQGGGEQYF.

The rearrangement uses TRBV29-1 and TRBJ1-5; no clear D gene. Germline loops: CDR1 SQVTM, CDR2 ANQGSEA. CDR3 length: 14 amino acids. V was trimmed by 3 bases and J by 6 bases, leaving 15 bases between them. The CDR3 coding sequence is TGCAGCGTTGATTCCGGGTTCGAGGGTCAGCCCCAGCATTTT. Its translation is CSVDSGFEGQPQHF.

The chain carries TRBV5-1 and TRBJ1-2; no firm D call. V was pared by 0 bases and J by 3 bases, with 9 bases between. CDR3 length: 14 amino acids. Germline V gives CDR1 SGHRS, CDR2 YFSETQ. The CDR3 DNA is TGCGCCAGCAGCTTGGCCTACAGAGACTATGGCTACACCTTC. Encoded protein: CASSLAYRDYGYTF.

The chain employs TRBV6-2 or TRBV6-3 and TRBJ2-1; maybe TRBD2 (5 bases). This CDR3 contains 14 residues. Germline V gene sequence: CDR1 MNHEY, CDR2 SVGEGT. V shed 10 bases and J shed 5 bases, with 18 bases lying between them. The CDR3 loop is CAICGRLENNEQFF. CDR3 nucleotides: TGTGCCATCTGCGGGCGGCTAGAGAACAATGAGCAGTTCTTC.

V and J are TRBV4-1 and TRBJ2-5; the D gene is possibly TRBD1 (5 bases). The germline V and J ends were trimmed by 1 base and 5 bases, with 14 bases remaining between them. Germline CDR1 is MGHRA and CDR2 is YSYEKL. The CDR3 sequence is 15 residues long. CDR3 residues: CASSQGWIAGETQYF. Written as DNA, the CDR3 is TGCGCCAGCAGCCAAGGATGGATTGCAGGGGAGACCCAGTACTTC.

The chain carries TRBV5-1 and TRBJ1-2, with D maybe TRBD1 (5 bases). CDR1 SGHRS and CDR2 YFSETQ come from the germline V gene. This CDR3 has 14 amino acids. V lost 2 bases and J lost 6, with 14 bases in between. The CDR3 DNA reads as TGCGCCAGCAGCTTAATGAGGGGCAGTGATGGCTACACCTTC. Translated: CASSLMRGSDGYTF.

The chain employs TRBV11-2 and TRBJ1-3; no reliable D call. CDR3 size: 13 residues. Germline-derived CDR1 and CDR2 are SGHAT and FQNNGV. V was pared by 5 bases and J by 1 base, with 6 bases between. This CDR3 is CASSPASGNTIYF. CDR3 sequence (DNA): TGTGCCAGCAGCCCGGCATCTGGAAACACCATATATTTT.

There are a few counts of this clonotype. The V gene is TRBV5-1, the J gene TRBJ2-1, with D perhaps given as TRBD1 or TRBD2 (6 bases each). Germline values: CDR1 SGHRS, CDR2 YFSETQ. This CDR3 has 17 residues. V dropped 2 bases and J dropped 2 bases, with 17 bases sitting between them. The CDR3 protein is CASSFRVSGAAYNEQFF. DNA for the CDR3: TGCGCCAGCAGCTTTCGGGTATCGGGGGCCGCCTACAATGAGCAGTTCTTC.

The CDR3 region is CASSTSPAGEEQFF. The CDR3 coding sequence is TGTGCCAGCAGCACCTCCCCAGCGGGAGAAGAGCAGTTCTTC. This rearrangement joins TRBV21-1 to TRBJ2-1; TRBD2, the D gene given by the table, was not confirmed from the DNA. TRBV21-1 is an annotated pseudogene. This CDR3 region has 14 residues.

The CDR3 region has the DNA TGTGCCAGCAGTTACCAGTACTGGGACGAGCAGTACGTC. Its protein is CASSYQYWDEQYV. The chain employs TRBV6-2 or TRBV6-3 and TRBJ2-7, with D unresolved. This CDR3 region has 13 residues. The V gene's germline CDR1 is MNHEY and CDR2 SVGEGT. V was cut by 2 bases and J by 5 bases, with 10 bases left in between.